The 17 T cell receptor beta chains reported below all come from one sample, sequenced in a study of T cells after yellow fever vaccination. TCRdb reprocessed the 5' RACE reads with MiXCR, giving one entry per CDR3 protein. The repertoire holds around 250,000 distinct CDR3 sequences, with 6.9% as singletons. This specimen was CD4+ T cells sorted from PBMCs, taken 15 days after the yellow fever booster vaccination. Source of these receptors: a man aged 25 to 40 who received the YFV17D yellow fever vaccine.

Turning to this clonotype: The CDR3 end shows no conserved phenylalanine or tryptophan, and so a read error is likely. V and J are TRBV20-1 and TRBJ2-7; D is tentatively TRBD1 or TRBD2 (5 bases each). V was clipped by 3 bases and J by 0 bases, with 9 bases between them. This CDR3 contains 13 residues. Germline V gene data show CDR1 as DFQATT and CDR2 as SNEGSKA (reference sequence). CDR3 loop: CSASRDVSYEQYL. CDR3 nucleotide sequence: TGCAGTGCTAGCCGGGACGTCTCCTACGAGCAGTACTTA.

Of note for this clonotype: This may arise from a read error, as a much more abundant clone is one base away. This chain joins TRBV7-2 and TRBJ1-1; D not certain. The germline CDR1 and CDR2 sequences are SGHTA and FQGNSA. This CDR3 has 13 residues. With 9 bases removed from V and 10 bases from J, the gap between germline ends came to 21 bases. The CDR3 DNA reads as TGTGCCAGGAGCACCGGTCCCCCCGGAGGAGCTTTCTTT. Translated: CARSTGPPGGAFF.

This sequence joins TRBV10-3 and TRBJ2-1; D may correspond to TRBD1 or TRBD2 (5 bases each). Germline V CDR1 and CDR2: ENHRY, SYGVKD. V gave up 3 bases and J gave up 1 base, with 19 bases separating them. The CDR3 covers 18 residues. The CDR3 DNA reads TGTGCCATCAGTGACTCCGAGGGGCGGAGAGTATCCTACAATGAGCAGTTCTTC. Its protein is CAISDSEGRRVSYNEQFF.

This chain joins TRBV5-1 and TRBJ2-1; tentative D call: TRBD1 (6 bases). Trimming took 4 bases from V and 5 from J, leaving 16 bases between them. This CDR3 has 15 amino acids. CDR1 is SGHRS, CDR2 YFSETQ, per germline. This CDR3 is CASSRNGQMDNEQFF. CDR3 in DNA: TGCGCCAGCAGCCGGAACGGACAGATGGACAATGAGCAGTTCTTC.

This clonotype came up a few times. The junction and the germline gene differ at one end; a read error may be behind it. The chain is built from TRBV15 and TRBJ2-7; TRBD2 agrees at 7 bases. This CDR3 spans 13 amino acids. Germline CDR1 reads LNHNV; CDR2 reads YYDKDF (reference sequence). CDR3 region: CATSRDKPGTTNF. CDR3 nucleotide sequence: TGTGCCACCAGCAGAGATAAACCCGGGACTACAAACTTC.

The chain links TRBV20-1 to TRBJ2-1; 8 nucleotides match TRBD2. CDR1 and CDR2 (germline): DFQATT, SNEGSKA (reference sequence). The trim removed 5 bases at V and 8 bases at J, leaving 8 bases unmatched. The CDR3 contains 13 residues. The CDR3 spells CSAGGRAGDEQFF. CDR3 nucleotides: TGCAGTGCTGGGGGACGAGCGGGAGATGAGCAGTTCTTC.

This chain links TRBV30 with TRBJ2-1, with TRBD2 matching over 11 bases. V lost 2 bases, J lost 8 bases, and 14 bases stayed unmatched. The CDR3 runs to 17 residues. Germline V gene lookup returns CDR1 GTSNPN and CDR2 SVGIG (reference sequence). The CDR3 region is CAWSLSYSGRAEDEQFF. The CDR3, as DNA: TGTGCCTGGAGTCTATCTTATAGCGGGAGGGCCGAAGATGAGCAGTTCTTC.

The gene calls are TRBV7-3 and TRBJ1-5, with D possibly TRBD1 on 5 matching bases. V dropped 5 bases and J dropped 7 bases, with 12 bases sitting between them. The CDR3 is 13 residues long. Per the germline V gene, CDR1 is SGHTA and CDR2 is FQGTGA. The CDR3 DNA is TGTGCCAGCAGCCAAGGGGAAGACCAGCCCCAGCATTTT. It translates to CASSQGEDQPQHF.

This clonotype was found a few times. The CDR3, as DNA: TGTGCCAGCTCACCAAGCGTGGGACCGTACGAGCAGTACTTC. This translates into CASSPSVGPYEQYF. The V gene is TRBV18, the J gene TRBJ2-7; D may match TRBD1 or TRBD2 (5 bases each). The CDR3 spans 14 residues. V shed 2 bases and J shed 4 bases, with 12 bases lying between them. Per the germline V gene, CDR1 is KGHSH and CDR2 is LQKENI.

The chain combines TRBV27 with TRBJ2-2; the match to TRBD2 covers 11 bases. The CDR3 has 18 residues. Germline lookup yields CDR1 MNHEY and CDR2 SMNVEV (reference sequence). J was trimmed by 6 bases and V by 7 bases; bases with no gene match: 16. The CDR3 loop reads CASTLAGGSYRNPGELFF. The CDR3 bases are TGTGCCAGCACCCTAGCGGGAGGAAGTTATAGAAACCCCGGGGAGCTGTTTTTT.

This clonotype was seen at least ten times. The chain is built from TRBV15 and TRBJ2-7; possible D gene TRBD2, 6 bases. This CDR3 is 14 amino acids long. Trimming removed 4 bases from V and 7 bases from J, with 17 bases in between. Germline V gene data show CDR1 as LNHNV and CDR2 as YYDKDF (reference sequence). CDR3 nucleotide sequence: TGTGCCACCAGCAAACCCCGGGACTCCTCTGAGCAGTACTTC. This gives the protein CATSKPRDSSEQYF.

This clonotype was detected only a few times. The rearrangement joins TRBV5-1 to TRBJ2-3, with D hard to call. Germline V gene sequence: CDR1 SGHRS, CDR2 YFSETQ. The ends were cut back, 6 bases at V and 0 bases at J, with 8 bases in the middle. The CDR3 totals 13 residues. The CDR3: CASKRPSTDTQYF. CDR3 in DNA: TGCGCCAGCAAACGGCCCAGCACAGATACGCAGTATTTT.

This clonotype was observed a few times. CDR3 region: CASSPPSAGGSTDTQYF. CDR3 coding DNA: TGTGCCAGCTCACCACCGTCTGCTGGCGGGAGCACAGATACGCAGTATTTT. V is TRBV18 and J is TRBJ2-3; possible D gene TRBD2, 5 bases. The CDR3 covers 17 residues. The ends were cut back, 0 bases at V and 0 bases at J, with 13 bases in the middle. CDR1 KGHSH and CDR2 LQKENI come from the germline V gene. Full variable domain (remainder filled in from reference TRBV18 and TRBJ2-3): NAGVMQNPRHLVRRRGQEARLRCSPMKGHSHVYWYRQLPEEGLKFMVYLQKENIIDESGMPKERFSAEFPKEGPSILRIQQVVRGDSAAYFCASSPPSAGGSTDTQYFGPGTRLTVL.

This clonotype was picked up many times. The chain is built from TRBV7-8 and TRBJ1-1; maybe TRBD1 (5 bases). V gave up 3 bases and J gave up 5 bases, with 13 bases separating them. CDR3 length: 14 residues. Germline assignment: CDR1 SGHVS and CDR2 FQNEAQ. The CDR3 bases are TGTGCCAGCAGCTTGTCCAGGGAAGGGACTGAAGCTTTCTTT. Protein sequence: CASSLSREGTEAFF. Supplemented by reference TRBV7-8 and TRBJ1-1, the full variable domain reads GAGVSQSPRYKVAKRGQDVALRCDPISGHVSLFWYQQALGQGPEFLTYFQNEAQLDKSGLPSDRFFAERPEGSVSTLKIQRTQQEDSAVYLCASSLSREGTEAFFGQGTRLTVV.

The rearrangement links TRBV28 to TRBJ2-2, with 11 bases fitting TRBD2. CDR1 MDHEN and CDR2 SYDVKM come from the germline V gene. V shed 4 bases, J shed 2 bases, and the junction held 6 bases outside the gene matches. This CDR3 comprises 17 residues. This chain's CDR3 is CASSYARLAGNTGELFF. Here the CDR3 DNA reads TGTGCCAGCAGTTATGCGCGACTAGCGGGAAACACCGGGGAGCTGTTTTTT.

This clonotype was seen repeatedly, ten times or more. J is TRBJ2-1 and V is TRBV20-1; the match to TRBD1 covers 7 bases. This CDR3 region has 14 residues. CDR1 and CDR2 from the germline V gene are DFQATT and SNEGSKA (reference sequence). Germline trimming cut 1 base from V and 8 bases from J; bases unmatched to any gene: 8. CDR3 coding DNA: TGCAGTGCTAGAGTAAACAGGGGTACCGATGAGCAGTTCTTC. This sequence encodes CSARVNRGTDEQFF.

Turning to this clonotype: Just one base apart from a much larger clone, this may be a read error. This chain joins TRBV10-1 and TRBJ2-1, with 9 bases that match TRBD2. This CDR3 region has 15 residues. Germline V lookup: CDR1 WNHNN, CDR2 SYGVQD (reference sequence). CDR3 sequence reads: CSSSESSGMGNEQFF. The CDR3 DNA is TGCTCCAGCAGTGAGTCTAGCGGGATGGGAAATGAGCAGTTCTTC.